This T cell receptor beta chain comes out of a study of blood T cell repertoires in COVID-19. About this clone: The identical CDR3 is also encoded by other nucleotide sequences in the sample.

The germline V and J ends were trimmed by 6 bases and 6 bases, with 5 bases remaining between them. The CDR3 consists of 11 residues. Germline values: CDR1 KGHDR, CDR2 SFDVKD. Original methodology: Estimation of nucleated cell counts relied on the amplification of reference gene primers. The protocol was immunoSEQ multiplex PCR, while the TCRdb copy is restricted to in-frame clones and leaves out a portion. The V and J calls and clone size are taken from that table; D and trimming were inferred from the DNA. The data contain about 91,000 clones, more than 75% of them singletons. This clonotype was obtained from a woman of 80 years or more with active COVID-19. Sequenced input: peripheral blood. The chain is built from TRBV24-1 and TRBJ2-1; D remains ambiguous. CDR3 in amino acids: CATSRGNEQFF. CDR3 sequence (DNA): TGTGCCACCAGTCGCGGCAATGAGCAGTTCTTC.